This is a list of T cell receptor beta chains from one sample in a study of blood T cell repertoires in COVID-19. TCRdb keeps only in-frame clones here, not all; method: immunoSEQ multiplex PCR. Of 350,000 to 500,000 clones listed, about 88% are singletons. What was sequenced was PBMCs or T cells enriched from blood (not recorded which). The receptors derive from a woman aged 18-35 years who had been exposed to COVID-19. CDR3s include the opening cysteine and the closing phenylalanine or tryptophan. The D gene is left open where the match is weak. The size of a clone is reported for some rows only, either as once, few or many, or as a class for expanded clones.

cdr3_nt cdr3_aa v_call d_call clone_size j_call
TGTGCCAGCAGCTTAGGACTGGATGCGGAGCAGTTCTTC CASSLGLDAEQFF TRBV7-9 - - TRBJ2-1
TGCGCCAGCAGCCAAGATCAGAGATTAGCGGGGGGAAAGACCCAGTACTTC CASSQDQRLAGGKTQYF TRBV4-1 TRBD2 - TRBJ2-5
TGTGCCAGCTCAGGGCTAGCGGGAGTGAGAAATGAGCAGTTCTTC CASSGLAGVRNEQFF TRBV6-5 TRBD2 - TRBJ2-1
TGTGCCAGCAGCCGGGGGGGGTCCCAGGGAGACTATGGCTACACCTTC CASSRGGSQGDYGYTF TRBV4-2 - few TRBJ1-2
TGTGCCAGCATCCCCAGGAGCAATCAGCCCCAGCATTTT CASIPRSNQPQHF TRBV5-8 - - TRBJ1-5
TGTGCCAGCAGCCACCCGGGACAGGGGGCCTACGAGCAGTACTTC CASSHPGQGAYEQYF TRBV5-6 TRBD1 - TRBJ2-7
TGTGCCAGCACCTCGATCCGGGAACCCTACGAGCAGTACTTC CASTSIREPYEQYF TRBV11-2 - once TRBJ2-7
TGTGCCAGTAGTAGCCGTGCGGGGGAGACGACTACGCAGTATTTT CASSSRAGETTTQYF TRBV19 TRBD2 - TRBJ2-3
TGCGCCAGCAGCCCCTTGAGCGTTTTCGGAAATGAAAAACTGTTTTTT CASSPLSVFGNEKLFF TRBV4-3 - - TRBJ1-4
TGTGCCAGCAGCGGACTAGCGGGGGGGAACAATGAGCAGTTCTTC CASSGLAGGNNEQFF TRBV5-8 TRBD2 once TRBJ2-1
TGCGCCAGCCGACAAGACAGCACAGATACGCAGTATTTT CASRQDSTDTQYF TRBV5-1 - - TRBJ2-3
TGTGCCAGCAGCAACGGACAGGGGAACACTGAAGCTTTCTTT CASSNGQGNTEAFF TRBV7-8 TRBD1 - TRBJ1-1
TGCGCCAGCAGCCCTGGGACAGTGGTCTACGAGCAGTACTTC CASSPGTVVYEQYF TRBV4-1 TRBD1 - TRBJ2-7
TGTGCCAGCAGTTCCCGGTCCGGGGGAGGGACTTCCTATGGCTACACCTTC CASSSRSGGGTSYGYTF TRBV28 - - TRBJ1-2
TGCGCCAGCAGTGGACAGGCTACTACTGAAAAACTGTTTTTT CASSGQATTEKLFF TRBV10-2 - - TRBJ1-4
TGTGCCAGCAGCAAGACAGGGTTCCAAGAGACCCAGTACTTC CASSKTGFQETQYF TRBV7-9 TRBD1 - TRBJ2-5
TGTGCCAGCAGCCAAGATCAGGGGTGGACCCAGTACTTC CASSQDQGWTQYF TRBV3-1/TRBV3-2 - - TRBJ2-5
TGTGCCAGCAGGATGGGGCAGAAGCAAAACATTCAGTACTTC CASRMGQKQNIQYF TRBV7-9 - - TRBJ2-4
TGTGCCAGCAGCGACGAGGGTTACTCAGATACGCAGTATTTT CASSDEGYSDTQYF TRBV3-1/TRBV3-2 - - TRBJ2-3
TGCGCCAGCAGCCAGGACACTAACACCGGGGAGCTGTTTTTT CASSQDTNTGELFF TRBV5-1 - - TRBJ2-2
TGTGCCAGTAGTACCCAGGTGGGGCTAGCGGGCTCCTACAATGAGCAGTTCTTC CASSTQVGLAGSYNEQFF TRBV19 TRBD2 - TRBJ2-1
TGTGCCATCAGTGTACAGGGGATGGAGACCCAGTACTTC CAISVQGMETQYF TRBV10-3 TRBD1 - TRBJ2-5
TGTGCCAGCGTTACCGGGACAGGGAGGGTTGCTGAAGCTTTCTTT CASVTGTGRVAEAFF TRBV28 TRBD1 - TRBJ1-1
TGTGCCAGTAGTATGGATGGACAGGACGGCAATCAGCCCCAGCATTTT CASSMDGQDGNQPQHF TRBV19 TRBD1 few TRBJ1-5
TGTGCCAGCAGTGTAATAAGGGGCAGGGGATACGAGCAGTACTTC CASSVIRGRGYEQYF TRBV28 - - TRBJ2-7
TGTGCCAGCAGGATACCAGGGACAGTAAGTCGTGGCTACACCTTC CASRIPGTVSRGYTF TRBV28 TRBD1 - TRBJ1-2
TGTGCCAGCAGCTTAAGACAGGGGGCGATGATGAACACTGAAGCTTTCTTT CASSLRQGAMMNTEAFF TRBV5-5 TRBD1 few TRBJ1-1
TGTGCCAGCATCCCGGACAGGGAAGTCTATGGCTACACCTTC CASIPDREVYGYTF TRBV28 TRBD1 - TRBJ1-2
TGTGCCAGCTCACCACTTTCCCCGGCGGGGAACACTGAAGCTTTCTTT CASSPLSPAGNTEAFF TRBV18 - - TRBJ1-1
TGTGCCAGCAGCTTACAGGGGGCGATTAACTATGGCTACACCTTC CASSLQGAINYGYTF TRBV7-2 TRBD1 - TRBJ1-2
TGCAGTGCTGGAAGGGGCACTGAAGCTTTCTTT CSAGRGTEAFF TRBV20-1 - - TRBJ1-1
TGTGCCAGCAGCCGTGGACTAGCGGGGGGGGACAATGAGCAGTTCTTC CASSRGLAGGDNEQFF TRBV7-9 TRBD2 - TRBJ2-1
TGTGCCAGTGAGGGGGTGCCGAACACTGAAGCTTTCTTT CASEGVPNTEAFF TRBV7-2 - - TRBJ1-1
TGTGCCAGCATCTTGGACAGGAGGAGCAATCAGCCCCAGCATTTT CASILDRRSNQPQHF TRBV28 TRBD1 - TRBJ1-5
TGTGCCAGCAGCCATGACTGGGCCAACGTCCTGACTTTC CASSHDWANVLTF TRBV14 - - TRBJ2-6
TGTGCCAGCAGTTCTCCGGCCGGGACAGTGCGGAAGACGCAGTATTTT CASSSPAGTVRKTQYF TRBV7-2 TRBD1 - TRBJ2-3